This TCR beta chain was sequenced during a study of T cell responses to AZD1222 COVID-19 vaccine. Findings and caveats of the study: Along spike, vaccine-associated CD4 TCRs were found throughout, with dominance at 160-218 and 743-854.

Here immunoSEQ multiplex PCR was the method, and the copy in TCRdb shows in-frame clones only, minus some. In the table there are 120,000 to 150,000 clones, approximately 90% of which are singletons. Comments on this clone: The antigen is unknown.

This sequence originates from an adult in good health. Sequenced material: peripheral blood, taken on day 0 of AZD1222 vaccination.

The DNA for the CDR3 is TGTGCCAGCAGCCAAGAGAAGATTGGGGAACCTCCTTATGGCTACACCTTC. Its protein is CASSQEKIGEPPYGYTF. V usage is TRBV14 and J usage is TRBJ1-2; D call uncertain. CDR3 length: 17 residues. Germline lookup yields CDR1 SGHDN and CDR2 FVKESK. The V end was cut by 0 bases, the J end by 5 bases, with 19 bases between.